This TCR beta chain came from a study of technical replicates of blood from a few donors. The data were produced by immunoSEQ multiplex PCR, yet TCRdb's version contains in-frame clones alone and is incomplete. The table has about 82,000 clones, roughly 90% seen once; the top ten hold over 0.2%. Germline CDR1 is LNHDA and CDR2 is SQIVND (reference sequence). The CDR3 covers 12 residues. Trimming left V 7 bases short and J 2 bases short, with 7 bases between. The chain is built from TRBV19 and TRBJ2-3; unclear D gene. This receptor was identified in a human donor in good health. Specimen: T cells isolated from PBMCs. CDR3 amino acids: CASKADTDTQYF. The CDR3 nucleotides are TGTGCCAGTAAGGCGGACACAGATACGCAGTATTTT.